The rows below give T cell receptor beta chains drawn from one sample of a study of T cells after yellow fever vaccination. TCRdb passed the 5' RACE reads through MiXCR, listing each CDR3 protein once. The sample lists 250,000 to 350,000 distinct CDR3 sequences, 3.5% to 5% occurring once. The source was PBMCs, collected 15 days after the yellow fever booster vaccination. The receptors shown here come from a man aged 18 to 29 who received the YFV17D yellow fever vaccine. Both conserved end residues are part of each CDR3. A D gene is named only where the DNA matches it firmly. Only part of the rows carry a size: once, few, many, or a class if the clone is expanded.

TRBD1 many 14 TRBJ2-5 TRBV5-1 TGCGCCAGCAGCTCGCCAGGGGGTGACGAGACCCAGTACTTC CASSSPGGDETQYF
. many 15 TRBJ2-1 TRBV3-1 TGTGCCAGCAGCCAAGATACACTCTCCTACAATGAGCAGTTCTTC CASSQDTLSYNEQFF
. many 14 TRBJ2-7 TRBV9 TGTGCCAGCAGCGTAGCCCCCGTGGGGTCCGAGCAGTACTTC CASSVAPVGSEQYF
. few 14 TRBJ2-7 TRBV7-9 TGTGCCAGCAGCCACCGACGACTCGTCGCCGAGCAGTACTTC CASSHRRLVAEQYF
. many 14 TRBJ2-2 TRBV7-2 TGTGCCAGCAGCTCTAGGGTTCACACCGGGGAGCTGTTTTTT CASSSRVHTGELFF
TRBD2 . 15 TRBJ2-1 TRBV28 TGTGCCAGCGCATTCAGCGGGGGGGCCTCATATGAGCAGTTCTTC CASAFSGGASYEQFF
. many 14 TRBJ2-3 TRBV7-2 TGTGCCAGCAGCACAAGACCCGGCGGAGATACGCAGTATTTT CASSTRPGGDTQYF
. . 15 TRBJ1-2 TRBV11-2 TGTGCCAGCAGCACTAGGACCGCGGACCATTATGGCTACACCTTC CASSTRTADHYGYTF
TRBD2 few 16 TRBJ2-1 TRBV6-5 TGTGCCAGCAGTGATCCTTGGAGCGGGGGGGCGAATGAGCAGTTCTTC CASSDPWSGGANEQFF
TRBD2 few 15 TRBJ2-5 TRBV5-1 TGCGCCAGCAGCTGGACTAGCGGGAATCAAGAGACCCAGTACTTC CASSWTSGNQETQYF